The 16 T cell receptor beta chains in this list originate from one sample, sequenced in a study of cytomegalovirus exposure and HLA in healthy donors. The PCR ran on 60 Vbeta and 13 Jbeta primers. The method was immunoSEQ multiplex PCR; TCRdb's version includes in-frame clones alone and lacks a portion of them. Of about 130,000 clones in the sample, 70% to 85% were seen once. The sample taken for sequencing was PBMCs. The receptors derive from a man aged 50-60 years in good health and CMV-seronegative.

The chain couples TRBV5-1 to TRBJ2-4; 16 bases fit TRBD2. V shed 0 bases and J 7 bases; nucleotides not matched to a gene: 7. Germline values: CDR1 SGHRS, CDR2 YFSETQ. This CDR3 has 18 amino acids. CDR3 residues: CASSLAGTSGGAWNIQYF. CDR3 nucleotides: TGCGCCAGCAGCTTGGCGGGGACTAGCGGGGGGGCATGGAACATTCAGTACTTC.

J is TRBJ1-5 and V is TRBV14; maybe TRBD1 (5 bases). This CDR3 region has 14 residues. V dropped 7 bases and J dropped 0 bases, with 10 bases sitting between them. Germline V gene sequence: CDR1 SGHDN, CDR2 FVKESK. This CDR3 is CASNPTASNQPQHF. CDR3 in DNA: TGTGCCAGCAACCCGACAGCTAGCAATCAGCCCCAGCATTTT. Together with reference TRBV14 and TRBJ1-5, the CDR3 gives the full variable domain: EAGVTQFPSHSVIEKGQTVTLRCDPISGHDNLYWYRRVMGKEIKFLLHFVKESKQDESGMPNNRFLAERTGGTYSTLKVQPAELEDSGVYFCASNPTASNQPQHFGDGTRLSIL.

The chain is built from TRBV9 and TRBJ1-6; TRBD1 matches at 9 bases. Unmatched junction bases numbered 11, after V lost 0 bases and J lost 13 bases. The CDR3 sequence is 16 residues long. Germline V lookup: CDR1 SGDLS, CDR2 YYNGEE. The CDR3 reads CASSVDLGTGLTPLHF. The CDR3 bases are TGTGCCAGCAGCGTAGACTTGGGGACAGGGCTCACCCCCCTCCACTTT.

The chain is built from TRBV6-1 and TRBJ1-2, with 7 bases aligning to TRBD1. There are 15 residues in the CDR3. Germline V gives CDR1 MNHNS, CDR2 SASEGT. The junction had 10 bases not matched to a gene; V was cut back by 2 bases and J by 7 bases. The CDR3 sequence: CASSEIMTGNGGYTF. In DNA, the CDR3 is TGTGCCAGCAGTGAAATCATGACAGGGAATGGTGGCTACACCTTC.

This chain connects TRBV30 to TRBJ1-6; D is unclear. The CDR3 extends over 13 amino acids. Germline lookup yields CDR1 GTSNPN and CDR2 SVGIG (reference sequence). V dropped 4 bases and J dropped 0 bases, with 4 bases sitting between them. As DNA, the CDR3 is TGTGCCTGGATGAGCTCCTATAATTCACCCCTCCACTTT. Protein product: CAWMSSYNSPLHF. Full variable domain (outside the CDR3, taken from reference TRBV30 and TRBJ1-6): SQTIHQWPATLVQPVGSPLSLECTVEGTSNPNLYWYRQAAGRGLQLLFYSVGIGQISSEVPQNLSASRPQDRQFILSSKKLLLSDSGFYLCAWMSSYNSPLHFGNGTRLTVT.

This clone was seen a single time. The rearrangement uses TRBV7-2 and TRBJ2-5; 14 bases map to TRBD2. Germline-derived CDR1 and CDR2 are SGHTA and FQGNSA. The CDR3 spans 16 residues. Germline trimming cut 2 bases from V and 3 bases from J; bases unmatched to any gene: 2. CDR3 amino acids: CASSLPGLAGEETQYF. DNA for the CDR3: TGTGCCAGCAGCTTACCGGGACTAGCGGGGGAAGAGACCCAGTACTTC.

This rearrangement joins TRBV5-4 to TRBJ2-1, with a weak D call TRBD2 (6 bases). Deletions cut 0 bases from V and 10 bases from J, with 17 bases between. Germline CDR1 and CDR2: SGHNT and YYREEE (reference sequence). The CDR3 extends over 15 amino acids. The CDR3 is CASSLGGVGAWEQFF. The CDR3 nucleotides read TGTGCCAGCAGCTTGGGGGGGGTGGGCGCGTGGGAGCAGTTCTTC.

J is TRBJ2-1 and V is TRBV7-2, with 10 positions matching TRBD2. After removal of 1 base from V and 11 bases from J, the junction contained 8 bases not matched to a gene. Germline values: CDR1 SGHTA, CDR2 FQGNSA. This CDR3 has 15 residues. This CDR3 reads CASSLGWVAGGQQFF. Written as DNA, the CDR3 is TGTGCCAGCAGCTTAGGATGGGTAGCGGGGGGCCAGCAGTTCTTC.

The chain has TRBV19 and TRBJ1-2; 7 nucleotides match TRBD1. This CDR3 comprises 14 residues. The germline V gene encodes CDR1 LNHDA and CDR2 SQIVND (reference sequence). V was clipped by 8 bases and J by 0 bases; unmatched bases: 6. The CDR3 spells CASRIQGSNYGYTF. The CDR3 bases are TGTGCCAGTCGGATACAGGGGTCTAACTATGGCTACACCTTC. The full variable domain, rest sourced from reference TRBV19 and TRBJ1-2, is DGGITQSPKYLFRKEGQNVTLSCEQNLNHDAMYWYRQDPGQGLRLIYYSQIVNDFQKGDIAEGYSVSREKKESFPLTVTSAQKNPTAFYLCASRIQGSNYGYTFGSGTRLTVV.

This chain uses TRBV9 with TRBJ2-7; 16 bases fit TRBD2. Germline V gene sequence: CDR1 SGDLS, CDR2 YYNGEE. After removal of 4 bases from V and 1 base from J, the junction contained 5 bases not matched to a gene. This CDR3 region has 17 residues. The CDR3 DNA follows: TGTGCCAGCAGCCCGGGACTAGCGGGGGGGTTTTCCTACGAGCAGTACTTC. Amino acid sequence: CASSPGLAGGFSYEQYF.

V is TRBV7-2 and J is TRBJ1-5; 7 nucleotides match TRBD1. The CDR3 sequence is 15 residues long. With V trimmed by 2 bases and J by 7 bases, 8 bases remained unmatched. Germline lookup yields CDR1 SGHTA and CDR2 FQGNSA. CDR3 nucleotides: TGTGCCAGCAGCTTATCGACAGGGCGGGGACAGCCCCAGCATTTT. Translation: CASSLSTGRGQPQHF.

CDR3 in amino acids: CASSSTLVFQETQYF. The CDR3 bases are TGTGCCAGCAGCTCTACCCTAGTTTTTCAAGAGACCCAGTACTTC. The chain joins TRBV7-2 to TRBJ2-5; D remains unclear. Trimming shortened V by 4 bases and J by 2 bases, and 14 bases separated the two germline ends. Germline V gene data show CDR1 as SGHTA and CDR2 as FQGNSA. The CDR3 loop spans 15 amino acids.

The chain has TRBV7-2 and TRBJ2-5; perhaps TRBD1 as D (6 bases). TRBJ2-7 explains the end of the DNA better; the J call may be wrong. Per the germline V gene, CDR1 is SGHTA and CDR2 is FQGNSA. The CDR3 covers 14 residues. CDR3 DNA: TGTGCCAGCAGCCCCCAGGGGCGCTCCTACGAGCAGTACTTC. Amino acids: CASSPQGRSYEQYF.

V gene TRBV30 combines with J gene TRBJ2-7; a weak D match, TRBD1 (6 bases). Per germline, CDR1 GTSNPN and CDR2 SVGIG (reference sequence). The CDR3 extends over 11 amino acids. Trimming left V 7 bases short and J 4 bases short, with 11 bases between. The CDR3 region is CALGQLYEQYF. The CDR3 region has the DNA TGTGCCTTAGGACAGCTATACGAGCAGTACTTC.

The chain couples TRBV13 to TRBJ2-7; 9 bases fit TRBD1. The germline V gene has CDR1 PRHDT and CDR2 FYEKMQ (reference sequence). There are 14 residues in the CDR3. J lost 4 bases, V lost 4 bases, and 5 bases had no gene match. CDR3 DNA: TGTGCCAGCAGCTCGCGGGACAGGGAGTACGAGCAGTACTTC. Residues: CASSSRDREYEQYF.

The chain uses TRBV27 and TRBJ1-1, with D possibly matching TRBD1 (5 bases). V shed 2 bases and J shed 4 bases, with 11 bases lying between them. This CDR3 region has 14 residues. The germline CDR1 and CDR2 sequences are MNHEY and SMNVEV (reference sequence). The CDR3 here is CASSLGQGLTEAFF. The CDR3 DNA sequence: TGTGCCAGCAGTTTAGGCCAGGGACTCACTGAAGCTTTCTTT.